Listed below are T cell receptor beta chains from one sample, sequenced in a study of T cells in localized non-small cell lung cancer. TCRdb's table, derived via immunoSEQ multiplex PCR, lists solely in-frame clones and lacks some. The table has more than 30,000 clones, 88% seen once. Sequenced material: peripheral blood mononuclear cells, taken before any cancer treatment. These receptors all come from a woman between 40 and 69 years old with stage III lung adenocarcinoma. Both conserved end residues are part of each CDR3. The D gene is left open where the match is weak. For some rows the clone size is stated as once, few or many, or as a class when expanded; others skip it.

V: TRBV6-6
size: NA
J: TRBJ2-7
D: NA
CDR3: CASSNSYEQYF
DNA: TGTGCCAGCAGTAACAGTTACGAGCAGTACTTC

V: TRBV5-4
size: NA
J: TRBJ2-7
D: NA
CDR3: CASSGGDLSYEQYF
DNA: TGTGCCAGCAGCGGCGGGGACTTATCCTACGAGCAGTACTTC

V: TRBV5-4
size: NA
J: TRBJ1-1
D: NA
CDR3: CASSSPWGRGDTEAFF
DNA: TGTGCCAGCAGCTCCCCTTGGGGAAGGGGAGACACTGAAGCTTTCTTT

V: TRBV19
size: NA
J: TRBJ1-5
D: TRBD1
CDR3: CASTWTGNSNQPQHF
DNA: TGTGCCAGTACTTGGACAGGGAATAGCAATCAGCCCCAGCATTTT

V: TRBV5-1
size: NA
J: TRBJ1-4
D: TRBD1
CDR3: CASSASPTGVEGEKLFF
DNA: TGCGCCAGCAGCGCCTCCCCCACAGGGGTCGAGGGGGAAAAACTGTTTTTT

V: TRBV11-2
size: once
J: TRBJ2-2
D: NA
CDR3: CASSLVTARTGELFF
DNA: TGTGCCAGCAGCTTAGTAACAGCTAGGACCGGGGAGCTGTTTTTT

V: TRBV20-1
size: NA
J: TRBJ2-3
D: NA
CDR3: CSDRETDTQYF
DNA: TGCAGTGACCGGGAAACAGATACGCAGTATTTT

V: TRBV19
size: NA
J: TRBJ2-1
D: NA
CDR3: CASSVGPSRLNEQFF
DNA: TGTGCCAGTAGTGTGGGGCCATCCCGCCTCAATGAGCAGTTCTTC

V: TRBV4-3
size: NA
J: TRBJ2-1
D: NA
CDR3: CASSLWDTHSYNEQFF
DNA: TGCGCCAGCAGCCTATGGGACACTCACTCCTACAATGAGCAGTTCTTC

V: TRBV13
size: NA
J: TRBJ2-3
D: NA
CDR3: CASSSGRGDTQYF
DNA: TGTGCCAGCAGCTCCGGTCGGGGGGATACGCAGTATTTT

V: TRBV4-1
size: NA
J: TRBJ2-4
D: TRBD2
CDR3: CASSQDRTSGNIQYF
DNA: TGCGCCAGCAGCCAAGATCGCACTAGCGGAAACATTCAGTACTTC

V: TRBV6-5
size: NA
J: TRBJ2-6
D: NA
CDR3: CASSSGPFSGANVLTF
DNA: TGTGCCAGCAGTTCGGGACCTTTCTCTGGGGCCAACGTCCTGACTTTC

V: TRBV6-1
size: NA
J: TRBJ1-5
D: NA
CDR3: CASVQGASNQPQHF
DNA: TGTGCCAGCGTACAGGGTGCGTCGAATCAGCCCCAGCATTTT

V: TRBV5-1
size: NA
J: TRBJ2-2
D: TRBD2
CDR3: CASSPRGGDTGELFF
DNA: TGCGCCAGCTCGCCTCGGGGAGGGGACACCGGGGAGCTGTTTTTT

V: TRBV10-3
size: NA
J: TRBJ1-4
D: TRBD1
CDR3: CAISGGTENEKLFF
DNA: TGTGCCATCAGTGGGGGGACAGAGAATGAAAAACTGTTTTTT

V: TRBV7-9
size: NA
J: TRBJ2-3
D: NA
CDR3: CASSLEASTDTQYF
DNA: TGTGCCAGCAGCTTAGAGGCTAGCACAGATACGCAGTATTTT

V: TRBV7-2
size: NA
J: TRBJ2-1
D: NA
CDR3: CASSLRGGNNEQFF
DNA: TGTGCCAGCAGCTTAAGAGGGGGGAACAATGAGCAGTTCTTC

V: TRBV28
size: NA
J: TRBJ1-3
D: NA
CDR3: CASSIGQTAGNTIYF
DNA: TGTGCCAGCAGTATAGGACAAACCGCTGGAAACACCATATATTTT

V: TRBV5-1
size: NA
J: TRBJ2-1
D: TRBD2
CDR3: CASSLQLAGSYNEQFF
DNA: TGCGCCAGCAGCCTACAACTAGCGGGAAGCTACAATGAGCAGTTCTTC

V: TRBV27
size: NA
J: TRBJ2-3
D: NA
CDR3: CASSLYPVTDTQYF
DNA: TGTGCCAGCAGTTTATATCCAGTTACAGATACGCAGTATTTT

V: TRBV5-1
size: NA
J: TRBJ2-4
D: NA
CDR3: CASRLGGEVKNIQYF
DNA: TGCGCCAGCAGGCTGGGAGGAGAGGTCAAAAACATTCAGTACTTC

V: TRBV4-3
size: NA
J: TRBJ1-6
D: NA
CDR3: CASSQEKGHPPLHF
DNA: TGCGCCAGCAGCCAAGAAAAGGGGCACCCACCCCTCCACTTT

V: TRBV29-1
size: NA
J: TRBJ1-5
D: NA
CDR3: CSVGGGGQPQHF
DNA: TGCAGCGTTGGGGGGGGCGGTCAGCCCCAGCATTTT

V: TRBV11-2
size: once
J: TRBJ2-7
D: NA
CDR3: CASSSLTGVSYEQYF
DNA: TGTGCCAGCAGCTCCTTGACAGGCGTCTCCTACGAGCAGTACTTC

V: TRBV7-7
size: NA
J: TRBJ1-1
D: NA
CDR3: CASSRQLNTEAFF
DNA: TGTGCCAGCAGCAGACAGTTGAACACTGAAGCTTTCTTT

V: TRBV5-1
size: NA
J: TRBJ2-3
D: NA
CDR3: CASSLALDSTVDTQYF
DNA: TGCGCCAGCAGCTTGGCCCTGGACTCAACGGTAGATACGCAGTATTTT

V: TRBV2
size: NA
J: TRBJ1-4
D: NA
CDR3: CASSIDRYNEKLFF
DNA: TGTGCCAGCAGTATAGACAGGTATAATGAAAAACTGTTTTTT

V: TRBV4-1
size: NA
J: TRBJ2-1
D: NA
CDR3: CASSPSPVRHNEQFF
DNA: TGCGCCAGCAGCCCCAGCCCCGTCAGACACAATGAGCAGTTCTTC

V: TRBV5-8
size: NA
J: TRBJ2-5
D: TRBD2
CDR3: CASSPGTSRVQETQYF
DNA: TGTGCCAGCAGCCCTGGGACTAGCCGGGTCCAAGAGACCCAGTACTTC

V: TRBV6-6
size: NA
J: TRBJ1-3
D: NA
CDR3: CASSYGQGPRNTIYF
DNA: TGTGCCAGCAGTTACGGGCAGGGTCCGCGGAACACCATATATTTT

V: TRBV19
size: NA
J: TRBJ2-2
D: NA
CDR3: CASSWVATGELFF
DNA: TGTGCCAGTAGTTGGGTAGCGACCGGGGAGCTGTTTTTT